This T cell receptor (beta chain) was recorded in a study of blood T cell repertoires in COVID-19. Study-level information: Donors in the United States, Italy and Spain gave samples during acute or convalescent COVID-19.

The CDR3 is 14 amino acids. Germline CDR1 is WNHNN and CDR2 is SYGVQD (reference sequence). V shed 4 bases and J shed 1 base, with 10 bases lying between them. In the original workflow: Reference gene primer amplification in the assay estimated nucleated cell counts. The repertoire was sequenced with immunoSEQ multiplex PCR; TCRdb's copy has only in-frame clones and lacks some. From that table come the V and J calls and clone size; the DNA was used to work out D and trimming. The table has 200,000 to 250,000 clones, roughly 86% seen once. The specimen was peripheral blood. The V call is TRBV10-1, the J call TRBJ1-1; the D is unclear. This TCR was recovered from a woman in her fifties or sixties with acute or convalescent COVID-19. In nucleotides, the CDR3 is TGCGCCAGCAGTGCCGCAGAACCGAACACTGAAGCTTTCTTT. This translates into CASSAAEPNTEAFF.